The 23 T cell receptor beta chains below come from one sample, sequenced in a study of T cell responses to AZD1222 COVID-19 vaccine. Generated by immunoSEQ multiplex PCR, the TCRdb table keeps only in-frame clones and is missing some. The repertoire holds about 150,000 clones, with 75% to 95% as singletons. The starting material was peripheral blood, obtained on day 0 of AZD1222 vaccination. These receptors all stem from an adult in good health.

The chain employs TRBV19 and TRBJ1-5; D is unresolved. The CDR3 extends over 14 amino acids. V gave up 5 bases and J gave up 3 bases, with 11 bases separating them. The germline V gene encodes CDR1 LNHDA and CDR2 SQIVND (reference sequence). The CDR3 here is CASSPEQINQPQHF. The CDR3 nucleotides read TGTGCCAGTAGTCCGGAGCAGATCAATCAGCCCCAGCATTTT. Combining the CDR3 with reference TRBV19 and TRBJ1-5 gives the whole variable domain DGGITQSPKYLFRKEGQNVTLSCEQNLNHDAMYWYRQDPGQGLRLIYYSQIVNDFQKGDIAEGYSVSREKKESFPLTVTSAQKNPTAFYLCASSPEQINQPQHFGDGTRLSIL.

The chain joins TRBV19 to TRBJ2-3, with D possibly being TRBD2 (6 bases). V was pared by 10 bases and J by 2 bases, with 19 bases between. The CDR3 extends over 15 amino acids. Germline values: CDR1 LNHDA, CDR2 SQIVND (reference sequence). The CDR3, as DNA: TGTGCCACTTCTCGCGAGCGGGCACTCACAGATACGCAGTATTTT. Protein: CATSRERALTDTQYF.

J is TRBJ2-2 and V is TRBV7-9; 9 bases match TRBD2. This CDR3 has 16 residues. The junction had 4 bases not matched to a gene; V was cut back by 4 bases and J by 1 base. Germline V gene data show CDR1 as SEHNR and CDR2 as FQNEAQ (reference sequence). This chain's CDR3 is CASSSAGGKNTGELFF. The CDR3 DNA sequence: TGTGCCAGCAGCTCAGCGGGAGGAAAGAACACCGGGGAGCTGTTTTTT.

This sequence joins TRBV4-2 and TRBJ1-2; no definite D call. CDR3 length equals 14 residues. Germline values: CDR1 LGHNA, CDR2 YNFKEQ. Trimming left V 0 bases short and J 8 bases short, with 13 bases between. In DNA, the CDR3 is TGTGCCAGCAGCCAAGAGGAAGGGCCGGGAGGCTACACCTTC. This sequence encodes CASSQEEGPGGYTF.

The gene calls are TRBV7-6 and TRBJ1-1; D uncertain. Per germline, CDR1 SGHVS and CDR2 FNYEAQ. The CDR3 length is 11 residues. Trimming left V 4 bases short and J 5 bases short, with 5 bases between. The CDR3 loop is CASSSGTEAFF. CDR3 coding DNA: TGTGCCAGCAGCTCTGGGACTGAAGCTTTCTTT. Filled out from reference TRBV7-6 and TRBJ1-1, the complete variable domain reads GAGVSQSPRYKVTKRGQDVALRCDPISGHVSLYWYRQALGQGPEFLTYFNYEAQQDKSGLPNDRFSAERPEGSISTLTIQRTEQRDSAMYRCASSSGTEAFFGQGTRLTVV.

CDR3 sequence: CASSLFFRVDGPMNTEAFF. DNA of the CDR3: TGTGCCAGCAGCTTATTCTTTAGGGTCGATGGCCCTATGAACACTGAAGCTTTCTTT. This chain joins TRBV13 and TRBJ1-1; D ambiguous. The germline V and J ends were trimmed by 2 bases and 0 bases, with 22 bases remaining between them. This CDR3 spans 19 amino acids. Germline V gene sequence: CDR1 PRHDT, CDR2 FYEKMQ (reference sequence).

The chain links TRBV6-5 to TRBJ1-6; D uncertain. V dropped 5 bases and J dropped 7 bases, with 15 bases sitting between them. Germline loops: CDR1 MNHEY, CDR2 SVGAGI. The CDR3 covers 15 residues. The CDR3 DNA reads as TGTGCCAGCAGTAAATCCGGGAAGGAGAATTCACCCCTCCACTTT. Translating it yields CASSKSGKENSPLHF.

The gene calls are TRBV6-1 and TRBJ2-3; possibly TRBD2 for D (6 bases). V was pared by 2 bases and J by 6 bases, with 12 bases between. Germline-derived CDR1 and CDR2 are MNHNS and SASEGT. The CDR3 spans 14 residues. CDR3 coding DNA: TGTGCCAGCAGTGAAACTAGCATCATGGATACGCAGTATTTT. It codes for CASSETSIMDTQYF.

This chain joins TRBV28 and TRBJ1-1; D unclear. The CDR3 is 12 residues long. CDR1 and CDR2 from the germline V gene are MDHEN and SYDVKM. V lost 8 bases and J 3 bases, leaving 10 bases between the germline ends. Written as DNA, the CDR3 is TGTGCCAGCGGGGAATGGGACACTGAAGCTTTCTTT. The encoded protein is CASGEWDTEAFF.

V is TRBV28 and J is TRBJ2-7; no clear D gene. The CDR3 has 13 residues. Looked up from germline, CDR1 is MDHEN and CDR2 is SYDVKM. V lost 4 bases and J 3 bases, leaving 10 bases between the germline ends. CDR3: CASSSLGVYEQYF. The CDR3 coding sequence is TGTGCCAGCAGTTCCCTAGGTGTCTACGAGCAGTACTTC.

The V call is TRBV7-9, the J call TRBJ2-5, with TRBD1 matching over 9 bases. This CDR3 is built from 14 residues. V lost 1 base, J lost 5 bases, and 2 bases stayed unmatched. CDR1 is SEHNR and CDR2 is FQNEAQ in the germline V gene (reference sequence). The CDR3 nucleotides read TGTGCCAGCAGCTTAGAGACAGGGGGGGAGACCCAGTACTTC. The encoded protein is CASSLETGGETQYF.

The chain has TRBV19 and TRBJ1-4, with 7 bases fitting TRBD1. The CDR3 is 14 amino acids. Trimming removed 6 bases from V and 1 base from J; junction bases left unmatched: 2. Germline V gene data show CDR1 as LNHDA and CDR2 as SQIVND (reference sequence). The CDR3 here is CASRRQGTNEKLFF. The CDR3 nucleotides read TGTGCCAGTAGAAGACAGGGAACTAATGAAAAACTGTTTTTT. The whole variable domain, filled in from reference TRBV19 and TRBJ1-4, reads DGGITQSPKYLFRKEGQNVTLSCEQNLNHDAMYWYRQDPGQGLRLIYYSQIVNDFQKGDIAEGYSVSREKKESFPLTVTSAQKNPTAFYLCASRRQGTNEKLFFGSGTQLSVL.

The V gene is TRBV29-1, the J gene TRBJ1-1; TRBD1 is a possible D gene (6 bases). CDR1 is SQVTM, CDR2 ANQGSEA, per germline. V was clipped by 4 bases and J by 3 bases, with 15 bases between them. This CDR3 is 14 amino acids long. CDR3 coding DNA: TGCAGCGTTGCAAGGCAGGGGTCGCACACTGAAGCTTTCTTT. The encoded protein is CSVARQGSHTEAFF.

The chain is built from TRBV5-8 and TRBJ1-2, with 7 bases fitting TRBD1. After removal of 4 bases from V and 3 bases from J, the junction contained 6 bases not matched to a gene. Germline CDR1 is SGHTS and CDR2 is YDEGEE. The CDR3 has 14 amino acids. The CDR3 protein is CASSRGQVDYGYTF. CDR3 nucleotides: TGTGCCAGCAGCCGAGGACAGGTTGACTATGGCTACACCTTC.

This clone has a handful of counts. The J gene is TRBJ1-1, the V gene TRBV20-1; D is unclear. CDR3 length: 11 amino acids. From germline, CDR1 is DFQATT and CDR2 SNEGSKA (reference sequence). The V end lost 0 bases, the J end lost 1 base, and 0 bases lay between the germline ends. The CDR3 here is CSARENTEAFF. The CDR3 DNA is TGCAGTGCTAGAGAGAACACTGAAGCTTTCTTT.

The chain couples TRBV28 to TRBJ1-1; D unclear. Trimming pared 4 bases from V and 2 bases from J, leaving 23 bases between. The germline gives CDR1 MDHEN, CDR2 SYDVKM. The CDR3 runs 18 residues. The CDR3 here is CASSSAGRRGEGNTEAFF. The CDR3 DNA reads TGTGCCAGCAGTTCAGCCGGGAGGCGAGGAGAGGGTAACACTGAAGCTTTCTTT. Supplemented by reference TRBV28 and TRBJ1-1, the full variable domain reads DVKVTQSSRYLVKRTGEKVFLECVQDMDHENMFWYRQDPGLGLRLIYFSYDVKMKEKGDIPEGYSVSREKKERFSLILESASTNQTSMYLCASSSAGRRGEGNTEAFFGQGTRLTVV.

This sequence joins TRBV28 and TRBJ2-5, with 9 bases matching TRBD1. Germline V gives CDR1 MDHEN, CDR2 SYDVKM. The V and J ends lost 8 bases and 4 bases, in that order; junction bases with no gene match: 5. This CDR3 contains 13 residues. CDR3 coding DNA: TGTGCCAGCTCCGACAGGGGGTCAGAGACCCAGTACTTC. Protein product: CASSDRGSETQYF.

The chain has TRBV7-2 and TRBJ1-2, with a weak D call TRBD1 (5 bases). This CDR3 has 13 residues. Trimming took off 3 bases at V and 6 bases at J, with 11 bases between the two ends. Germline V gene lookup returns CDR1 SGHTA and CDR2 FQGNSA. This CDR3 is CASSFQGKDGYTF. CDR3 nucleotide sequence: TGTGCCAGCAGCTTCCAGGGAAAGGATGGCTACACCTTC.

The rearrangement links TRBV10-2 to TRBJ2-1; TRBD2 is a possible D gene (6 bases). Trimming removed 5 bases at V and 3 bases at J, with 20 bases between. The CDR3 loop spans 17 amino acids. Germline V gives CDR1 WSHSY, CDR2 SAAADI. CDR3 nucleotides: TGCGCCAGCAGTTCCAAGGTCGCGGGACCCGACTACAATGAGCAGTTCTTC. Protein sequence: CASSSKVAGPDYNEQFF.

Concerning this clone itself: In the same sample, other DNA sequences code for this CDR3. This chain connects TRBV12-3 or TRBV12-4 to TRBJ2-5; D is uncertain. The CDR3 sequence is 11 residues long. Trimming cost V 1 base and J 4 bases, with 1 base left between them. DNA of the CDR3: TGTGCCAGCAGTTTAGGAGAGACCCAGTACTTC. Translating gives CASSLGETQYF.

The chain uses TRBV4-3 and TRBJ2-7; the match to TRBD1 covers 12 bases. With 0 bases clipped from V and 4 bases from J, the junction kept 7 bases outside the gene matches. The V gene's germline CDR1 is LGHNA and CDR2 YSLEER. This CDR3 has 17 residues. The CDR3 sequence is CASSQDWGQGAVYEQYF. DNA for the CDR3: TGCGCCAGCAGCCAAGATTGGGGACAGGGGGCTGTTTACGAGCAGTACTTC.

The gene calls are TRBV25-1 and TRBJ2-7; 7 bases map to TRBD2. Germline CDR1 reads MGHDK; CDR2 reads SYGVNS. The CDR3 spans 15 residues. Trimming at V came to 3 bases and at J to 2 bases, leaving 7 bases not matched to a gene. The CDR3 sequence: CASSDRQGGTYEQYF. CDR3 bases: TGTGCCAGCAGTGACCGCCAGGGAGGGACCTACGAGCAGTACTTC.

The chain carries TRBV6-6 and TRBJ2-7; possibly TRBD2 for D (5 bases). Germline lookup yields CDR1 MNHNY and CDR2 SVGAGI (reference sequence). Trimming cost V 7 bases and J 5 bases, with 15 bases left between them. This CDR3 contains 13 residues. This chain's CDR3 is CASTPLEGHEQYF. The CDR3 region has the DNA TGTGCCAGCACCCCCCTCGAGGGCCACGAGCAGTACTTC.